These 5 T cell receptor beta chains share one sample of origin, sequenced in a study of T cell clonotyping in hematopoietic cell transplantation. Assay: immunoSEQ multiplex PCR; the TCRdb copy retains only in-frame clones and omits some. The sample records approximately 13,000 clones, roughly 80% being singletons. Sequencing was performed on PBMCs, taken 100 days after allogeneic stem cell transplant. These receptors originate from a female patient aged 40 to 55 who had an allogeneic stem cell transplant from a related donor, so T cells may come from the graft donor. Some clones in this sample may be carry-over from other donors' samples.

The chain recombines TRBV19 with TRBJ1-5, with 9 bases fitting TRBD1. V was pared by 3 bases and J by 5 bases, with 5 bases of the junction left unmatched. Germline V CDR1 and CDR2: LNHDA, SQIVND (reference sequence). The CDR3 spans 15 residues. Written as DNA, the CDR3 is TGTGCCAGTAGTATGGGGACAGGGCCCCATCAGCCCCAGCATTTT. Translating gives CASSMGTGPHQPQHF.

This chain joins TRBV7-3 and TRBJ1-5, with a weak D call TRBD1 (6 bases). This CDR3 contains 16 residues. Germline assignment: CDR1 SGHTA and CDR2 FQGTGA. V lost 3 bases and J lost 0, with 12 bases in between. CDR3 amino acids: CASSFLDRNSNQPQHF. CDR3 bases: TGTGCCAGCAGCTTCCTGGACAGAAATAGCAATCAGCCCCAGCATTTT. The entire variable domain, with the rest obtained from reference TRBV7-3 and TRBJ1-5, is as follows: GAGVSQTPSNKVTEKGKYVELRCDPISGHTALYWYRQSLGQGPEFLIYFQGTGAADDSGLPNDRFFAVRPEGSVSTLKIQRTERGDSAVYLCASSFLDRNSNQPQHFGDGTRLSIL.

V usage is TRBV27 and J usage is TRBJ2-3; D not resolved. V was trimmed by 4 bases and J by 0 bases, leaving 8 bases between them. Germline V gene data show CDR1 as MNHEY and CDR2 as SMNVEV (reference sequence). The CDR3 spans 14 residues. Written as DNA, the CDR3 is TGTGCCAGCAGTTGGCAAGCGAGCACAGATACGCAGTATTTT. Translation: CASSWQASTDTQYF.

V gene TRBV28 combines with J gene TRBJ2-1; no firm D call. V lost 4 bases to trimming and J lost 5 bases, with 18 bases between them. CDR3 length: 16 residues. Germline values: CDR1 MDHEN, CDR2 SYDVKM. Here the CDR3 reads CASSSAVGVENNEQFF. CDR3 coding DNA: TGTGCCAGCAGTTCGGCGGTAGGTGTCGAAAACAATGAGCAGTTCTTC.

The chain couples TRBV10-2 to TRBJ1-5; no definite D call. CDR3 length: 16 residues. Germline assignment: CDR1 WSHSY and CDR2 SAAADI. V shed 2 bases and J shed 0 bases, with 11 bases lying between them. CDR3 in amino acids: CASSEGRSTSNQPQHF. CDR3 bases: TGCGCCAGCAGTGAGGGGCGCAGTACTAGCAATCAGCCCCAGCATTTT.